This T cell receptor (beta chain) is from a study of blood T cells in healthy people across ages. Alongside a J-beta primer mix, a sample-barcoded 5' primer served in a second PCR lasting about 6 to 12 cycles. TCRdb redid the calling of the 5' RACE reads with MiXCR, one entry per CDR3 protein. The data show 790,000 or so distinct CDR3 sequences, about 56% seen once. The germline V gene has CDR1 MDHEN and CDR2 SYDVKM. The trim removed 6 bases at V and 5 bases at J, leaving 6 bases unmatched. The CDR3 has 14 residues. The J gene is TRBJ2-2, the V gene TRBV28; 7 bases match TRBD1. Sequenced sample: blood. The receptor was isolated from a man aged 40-55 years in good health. In DNA form, the CDR3 reads TGTGCCAGCAGGCAAACAGGGGCAACCGGGGAGCTGTTTTTT. It is translated as CASRQTGATGELFF.